This T cell receptor beta chain was recorded in a study of cytotoxic CD8 clonotypes in ibrutinib-treated CLL. About the study: On average, each sample had roughly 230,000 productive templates and tens of thousands of productive rearrangements.

TCRdb keeps only in-frame clones here, not all; method: immunoSEQ multiplex PCR. The sample consists of some 10,000 clones, around three quarters of them appearing once. Study-level findings and limits: A rise in clonality was seen at ibrutinib response, and a fall back toward baseline was seen at progression.

The CDR3 runs 16 residues. Trimming removed 2 bases from V and 1 base from J, with 13 bases in between. Germline V lookup: CDR1 MNHNY, CDR2 SVGAGI (reference sequence). As for this clone: What it binds is unknown.

The gene calls are TRBV6-6 and TRBJ2-3; D call uncertain. The TCR sequence derives from a human donor with chronic lymphocytic leukemia. This material consisted of PBMCs, taken at disease progression, from a patient treated with ibrutinib. The CDR3 DNA reads as TGTGCCAGCAGTTACAACAGTGGCCACCGCACAGATACGCAGTATTTT. This codes for CASSYNSGHRTDTQYF.